This paragraph reports one T cell receptor beta chain. The antigen is undetermined. V lost 6 bases, J lost 8 bases, and 5 bases lay in between. The CDR3 has 11 amino acids. Germline V gene lookup returns CDR1 MDHEN and CDR2 SYDVKM. Amplification used 60 Vbeta primers and 13 Jbeta primers. This table comes from immunoSEQ multiplex PCR, and its TCRdb copy is limited to in-frame clones, with some not included. The sample contains fewer than 200,000 clones, roughly four fifths of which appear only once. This sample stems from a study of cytomegalovirus exposure and HLA in healthy donors. Study observations and caveats: TRBV6-2, TRBV6-3 and other indistinguishable V segments were excluded. As confirmed in vitro, a few CMV-associated chains were specific for CMV antigens.

Material: PBMCs. The chain employs TRBV28 and TRBJ1-6; no reliable D call. This TCR derives from a man aged 45-65 years in good health and CMV-seronegative. CDR3 DNA: TGTGCCAGCAGCATGTATTCACCCCTCCACTTT. Its protein is CASSMYSPLHF.